This is a list of T cell receptor beta chains from one sample in a study of cytomegalovirus exposure and HLA in healthy donors. The method was immunoSEQ multiplex PCR; TCRdb's version includes in-frame clones alone and lacks a portion of them. The table shows 95,000 to 150,000 clones, with around 81% occurring only once. The sample comprised PBMCs. Every receptor here comes from a woman aged 40 to 55 in good health and CMV-seronegative. Each CDR3 is given with its conserved first and last residue. D genes are given only for firm matches. Some rows mark clone size as missing; the rest say once, few, many or name a class of expanded clone.

V gene	D gene	J gene	clone size	CDR3 DNA	CDR3 protein
TRBV9	-	TRBJ1-3	-	TGTGCCAGCAGCCCACTAGGAAACACCATATATTTT	CASSPLGNTIYF
TRBV7-6	-	TRBJ2-7	-	TGTGCCAGCAGCTTGATGGGAGCCGAGCAGTACTTC	CASSLMGAEQYF
TRBV6-1	TRBD2	TRBJ2-7	-	TGTGCCAGCAGTGACTCCGGGAGGGCCCTCGGTTTTCAGTACTTC	CASSDSGRALGFQYF
TRBV27	TRBD1	TRBJ2-1	-	TGTGCCAGCAGTTTAAGGGGGACAGTCCTTAATGAGCAGTTCTTC	CASSLRGTVLNEQFF
TRBV6-1	-	TRBJ1-1	few	TGTGCCAGCAGTCATGGAGGAGGTGAAGCTTTCTTT	CASSHGGGEAFF
TRBV4-1	TRBD2	TRBJ2-7	-	TGCGCCAGCAGCCAAGATCCCCAGTATAGACTAGCGGGCTACGAGCAGTACTTC	CASSQDPQYRLAGYEQYF
TRBV27	TRBD1	TRBJ1-5	-	TGTGCCAGCAGTTTGGCGGGACAGGGGGCGCGCAATCAGCCCCAGCATTTT	CASSLAGQGARNQPQHF
TRBV30	-	TRBJ2-7	-	TGTGCCTGGATGGACAGTCGCTACGAGCAGTACTTC	CAWMDSRYEQYF
TRBV30	-	TRBJ1-2	-	TGTGCCTGGAGTCTCACAGGGAAGAACTATGGCTACACCTTC	CAWSLTGKNYGYTF
TRBV27	TRBD1	TRBJ2-7	-	TGTGCCAGCAGTTTCGCCGGGACAGGGATTTTCTACGAGCAGTACTTC	CASSFAGTGIFYEQYF
TRBV18	-	TRBJ2-7	-	TGTGCCAGCTCACCACCGGACAGAACCTACGAGCAGTACTTC	CASSPPDRTYEQYF
TRBV9	-	TRBJ2-1	-	TGTGCCAGCAGCGCCACAGGTGGTTCCTACAATGAGCAGTTCTTC	CASSATGGSYNEQFF
TRBV30	-	TRBJ2-5	-	TGTGCCTGGAGTTACAAAGAGACCCAGTACTTC	CAWSYKETQYF
TRBV9	-	TRBJ2-3	once	TGTGCCAGCAACGGAGGGGCCCCCACAGATACGCAGTATTTT	CASNGGAPTDTQYF
TRBV21-1	-	TRBJ1-1	-	TGTGCCAGCAGCCCCGGTACTGAAGCTTTCTTT	CASSPGTEAFF
TRBV6-1	TRBD1	TRBJ1-5	-	TGTGCCAGCAGTGGTGCAGGGGGCGATTTGGGCAATCAGCCCCAGCATTTT	CASSGAGGDLGNQPQHF
TRBV27	TRBD1	TRBJ1-3	-	TGTGCCAGCAGTCGGGGACAGGGGGTAGGAAACACCATATATTTT	CASSRGQGVGNTIYF
TRBV19	TRBD1	TRBJ1-1	once	TGTGCCAGTAGTAGGGGACAGGGATCCACTGAAGCTTTCTTT	CASSRGQGSTEAFF
TRBV28	TRBD1	TRBJ1-5	-	TGTGCCAGCAGCCTCGACAGGGTCCTCAATCAGCCCCAGCATTTT	CASSLDRVLNQPQHF
TRBV9	TRBD1	TRBJ1-5	-	TGTGCCAGCAGCGTAGCAGGGGGTGGTCAGCCCCAGCATTTT	CASSVAGGGQPQHF
TRBV19	TRBD1	TRBJ1-1	-	TGTGCCACTGTTGACAGGGGACGGAACACTGAAGCTTTCTTT	CATVDRGRNTEAFF
TRBV6-1	-	TRBJ1-2	-	-	CASILGQGDGYTF
TRBV6-5	TRBD1	TRBJ1-2	-	TGTGCCAGCAGTTACGGTACAGGGGGGGAGTATGGCTACACCTTC	CASSYGTGGEYGYTF
TRBV6-1	-	TRBJ1-2	-	TGTGCCAGCAGGGCAGCCACAGGATATGGCTACACCTTC	CASRAATGYGYTF
TRBV7-9	TRBD2	TRBJ2-3	-	TGTGCCAGCAGCTTAAGGCTAGCGGGGCTGACAGATACGCAGTATTTT	CASSLRLAGLTDTQYF
TRBV18	TRBD1	TRBJ2-1	-	TGTGCCAGCTCCCTCACCGAGACAGGGGTTTCTGAGCAGTTCTTC	CASSLTETGVSEQFF
TRBV18	TRBD2	TRBJ2-5	-	TGTGCCAGCTCGCCGTGGACTAGCGGGGAACAAGAGACCCAGTACTTC	CASSPWTSGEQETQYF
TRBV11-2	TRBD1	TRBJ1-1	-	TGTGCCAGCAGCCCCTGGACAGGTTACAGCACTGAAGCTTTCTTT	CASSPWTGYSTEAFF
TRBV5-4	TRBD1	TRBJ2-2	-	TGTGCCAGCAGCTTGTTACAGGGGGCGAACACCGGGGAGCTGTTTTTT	CASSLLQGANTGELFF
TRBV6-1	-	TRBJ2-7	-	TGTGCCAGCAGTGAAAGGTCTCGGGGCTCCTACGAGCAGTACTTC	CASSERSRGSYEQYF
TRBV7-6	TRBD2	TRBJ2-3	-	TGTGCCAGCAGCTTATTATCGTCCGCGGGGGTGTACACAGATACGCAGTATTTT	CASSLLSSAGVYTDTQYF
TRBV18	TRBD1	TRBJ1-2	-	TGTGCCAGCTCACCCAATTTGCGGGACAGCTATGGCTACACCTTC	CASSPNLRDSYGYTF
TRBV19	TRBD2	TRBJ2-3	-	TGTGCCAGTAGTATAGAAGGGACTAGCGGGGGTAGCACAGATACGCAGTATTTT	CASSIEGTSGGSTDTQYF
TRBV15	TRBD1	TRBJ2-5	-	TGTGCCACCAGCTGTCCCCAAGACTTGGGACAGCCCCAAGAGACCCAGTACTTC	CATSCPQDLGQPQETQYF
TRBV5-4	TRBD1	TRBJ1-1	-	TGTGCCAGCAGCGCGGACAGGGGCACTGAAGCTTTCTTT	CASSADRGTEAFF
TRBV28	-	TRBJ2-7	once	TGTGCCAGCAGTCCCGGGACACAACCCTGGGACGAGCAGTACTTC	CASSPGTQPWDEQYF
TRBV4-3	TRBD1	TRBJ2-7	few	TGCGCCAGCAGCCCTGGGACAGGGGGGTCCTACGAGCAGTACTTC	CASSPGTGGSYEQYF
TRBV20-1	-	TRBJ2-1	-	TGCAGCAGGCAGCGGGCGGGTGAGCAGTTCTTC	CSRQRAGEQFF
TRBV19	-	TRBJ2-3	-	TGTGCCAGTAGTCCGTCACAGGGTGGCACAGATACGCAGTATTTT	CASSPSQGGTDTQYF
TRBV28	-	TRBJ1-1	medium-sized	TGTGGTCACGGTAGGAACACTGAAGCTTTCTTT	CGHGRNTEAFF
TRBV7-2	TRBD1	TRBJ1-2	few	TGTGCCAGCAGCTCGGGACAGGTTGGGGCCTATGGCTACACCTTC	CASSSGQVGAYGYTF
TRBV29-1	TRBD2	TRBJ2-1	few	TGCAGCGTCGAAGGGGCGAGCGGGGGGGCTTTTGAGCAGTTCTTC	CSVEGASGGAFEQFF
TRBV6-1	-	TRBJ1-1	-	TGTGCCAGCAGGGACACCGGGACATCGAACACTGAAGCTTTCTTT	CASRDTGTSNTEAFF
TRBV4-3	-	TRBJ2-1	-	TGCGCCAGCAGCCAAGGTCGGTCGTCGGGAACTCTGTACAATGAGCAGTTCTTC	CASSQGRSSGTLYNEQFF
TRBV28	-	TRBJ1-1	-	TGTGCCAGCAGTTTGGGGGGGGTTGCCACTGAAGCTTTCTTT	CASSLGGVATEAFF
TRBV7-9	-	TRBJ1-2	-	TGTGCCAGCAGCTTATTAAGGGGCAACTATGGCTACACCTTC	CASSLLRGNYGYTF
TRBV19	TRBD1	TRBJ1-3	-	TGTGCCAGTCGGGACAGGGGAGGTGGAAACACCATATATTTT	CASRDRGGGNTIYF
TRBV7-3	-	TRBJ1-1	-	TGTGCCAGCAGCTTAAGAGGGTTAACCATGAACACTGAAGCTTTCTTT	CASSLRGLTMNTEAFF
TRBV28	TRBD1	TRBJ2-5	-	TGTGCCAGCAGTTTAATGGACAGGTGGGAGACCCAGTACTTC	CASSLMDRWETQYF
TRBV7-9	TRBD2	TRBJ2-3	once	TGTGCCAGCAGCCATGGGACTAGCGGGAGGAATACGCAGTATTTT	CASSHGTSGRNTQYF
TRBV4-1	-	TRBJ1-1	-	TGCGCCAGCAGCCCTGGTGCGGGGGGGCTCGAAGCTTTCTTT	CASSPGAGGLEAFF
TRBV2	-	TRBJ2-7	-	TGTGCCAGCCGGGTCCAGGGCTACGAGCAGTACTTC	CASRVQGYEQYF
TRBV6-4	TRBD1	TRBJ1-4	-	TGTGCCAGCAGTGACCCGGACAGGGAGGGTGAAAAACTGTTTTTT	CASSDPDREGEKLFF
TRBV5-1	-	TRBJ2-2	-	TGCGCCAGCAGCTTTCAGACTGACAACACCGGGGAGCTGTTTTTT	CASSFQTDNTGELFF
TRBV19	-	TRBJ2-1	-	TGTGCCAGTAGTGCAGGGAATAGTTACAATGAGCAGTTCTTC	CASSAGNSYNEQFF
TRBV19	TRBD1	TRBJ2-7	-	TGTGCCAGTAGCACCGGGACAGGCTACGAGCAGTACTTC	CASSTGTGYEQYF
TRBV10-2	TRBD1	TRBJ1-1	-	TGCGCCAGCAGGGCCTTTGGGACAGATAGACTTTTGAACACTGAAGCTTTCTTT	CASRAFGTDRLLNTEAFF
TRBV28	-	TRBJ2-7	-	TGTGCCAGCAGTTTACACATACAAAGCTCCTACGAGCAGTACTTC	CASSLHIQSSYEQYF
TRBV2	TRBD2	TRBJ2-7	-	TGTGCCAGCAGTGAGAAGGTAGCGGGGACTTCCCTCGAGCAGTACTTC	CASSEKVAGTSLEQYF
TRBV7-9	TRBD2	TRBJ2-7	-	TGTTCCAGCACGGGGGGGACCCACGAGCAGTACTTC	CSSTGGTHEQYF